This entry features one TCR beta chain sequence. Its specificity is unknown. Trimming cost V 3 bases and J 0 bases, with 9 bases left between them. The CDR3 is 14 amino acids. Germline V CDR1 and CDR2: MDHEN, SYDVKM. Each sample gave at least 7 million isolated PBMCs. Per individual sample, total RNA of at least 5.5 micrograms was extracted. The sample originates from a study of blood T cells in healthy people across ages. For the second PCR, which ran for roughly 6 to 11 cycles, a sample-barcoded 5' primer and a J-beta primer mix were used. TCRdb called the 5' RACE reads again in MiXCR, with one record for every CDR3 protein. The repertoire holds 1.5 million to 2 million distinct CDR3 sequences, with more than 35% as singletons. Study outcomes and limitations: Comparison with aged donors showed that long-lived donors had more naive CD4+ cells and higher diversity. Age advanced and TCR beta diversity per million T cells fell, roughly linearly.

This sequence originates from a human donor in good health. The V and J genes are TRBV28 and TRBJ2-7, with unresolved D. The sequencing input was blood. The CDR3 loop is CASSFLFYSYEQYF. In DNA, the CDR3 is TGTGCCAGCAGTTTCCTTTTCTACTCCTACGAGCAGTACTTC.